This entry lists 20 T cell receptor beta chains sequenced from one sample in a study of cytomegalovirus exposure and HLA in healthy donors. Primers for the PCR totalled 60 Vbeta and 13 Jbeta. Repertoires were generated with immunoSEQ multiplex PCR, while TCRdb's copy carries only in-frame clones and drops some. Of around 150,000 clones in the sample, more than 75% were seen once. The material sequenced was PBMCs. These receptors all come from a man aged 25-45 years in good health and CMV-seronegative.

This sequence joins TRBV9 and TRBJ2-5; 8 bases agree with TRBD2. The CDR3 contains 15 residues. CDR1 SGDLS and CDR2 YYNGEE come from the germline V gene. Germline trimming cut 0 bases from V and 5 bases from J; bases unmatched to any gene: 6. The CDR3 reads CASSVAGGGTETQYF. The CDR3 nucleotides read TGTGCCAGCAGCGTAGCGGGAGGGGGGACGGAGACCCAGTACTTC. Full variable domain (rest looked up from reference TRBV9 and TRBJ2-5): DSGVTQTPKHLITATGQRVTLRCSPRSGDLSVYWYQQSLDQGLQFLIQYYNGEERAKGNILERFSAQQFPDLHSELNLSSLELGDSALYFCASSVAGGGTETQYFGPGTRLLVL.

CDR3 sequence reads: CASSLRLAGGNEQFF. As DNA, the CDR3 is TGTGCCAGCAGCCTCCGACTAGCGGGGGGGAATGAGCAGTTCTTC. The chain carries TRBV7-2 and TRBJ2-1, with 14 bases fitting TRBD2. CDR3 size: 15 residues. Trimming took 5 bases from V and 7 from J; bases not matched to a gene: 4. The germline V gene has CDR1 SGHTA and CDR2 FQGNSA.

The rearrangement links TRBV18 to TRBJ2-6; TRBD1 might be the D (6 bases). V gave up 5 bases and J gave up 4 bases, with 12 bases separating them. Germline V lookup: CDR1 KGHSH, CDR2 LQKENI. The CDR3 is 15 residues long. CDR3 sequence reads: CASSVTGLGANVLTF. The CDR3 coding sequence is TGTGCCAGCTCAGTAACAGGGCTGGGGGCCAACGTCCTGACTTTC. Full variable domain (rest looked up from reference TRBV18 and TRBJ2-6): NAGVMQNPRHLVRRRGQEARLRCSPMKGHSHVYWYRQLPEEGLKFMVYLQKENIIDESGMPKERFSAEFPKEGPSILRIQQVVRGDSAAYFCASSVTGLGANVLTFGAGSRLTVL.

This clone was seen a handful of times. The same CDR3 can be traced to other DNA sequences in this sample. This rearrangement joins TRBV6-6 to TRBJ2-3; 9 bases map to TRBD1. The CDR3 length is 14 residues. V trimming: 6 bases; J trimming: 3 bases; junction bases outside the gene matches: 4. The germline gives CDR1 MNHNY, CDR2 SVGAGI (reference sequence). CDR3 sequence: CASRPGQGTDTQYF. The CDR3, as DNA: TGTGCCAGCAGGCCGGGACAGGGTACAGATACGCAGTATTTT.

This sequence joins TRBV4-1 and TRBJ2-3; TRBD1 matches at 10 bases. The CDR3 loop spans 16 amino acids. Germline V lookup: CDR1 MGHRA, CDR2 YSYEKL. V shed 3 bases and J 8 bases; nucleotides not matched to a gene: 11. The DNA of the CDR3 is TGCGCCAGCAGCCAGGGGGACAGGGGCCTTAGGGGTACGCAGTATTTT. It yields the protein CASSQGDRGLRGTQYF.

The chain links TRBV29-1 to TRBJ2-1; the D gene is possibly TRBD1 (5 bases). There are 14 residues in the CDR3. V lost 5 bases and J lost 8, with 19 bases in between. The germline V gene encodes CDR1 SQVTM and CDR2 ANQGSEA. The chain's CDR3 is CSVLIVGVEYEQFF. CDR3 DNA: TGCAGCGTTCTCATCGTAGGGGTGGAGTATGAGCAGTTCTTC.

V and J are TRBV6-6 and TRBJ1-2, with D hard to call. From germline, CDR1 is MNHNY and CDR2 SVGAGI (reference sequence). The CDR3 length is 15 residues. With 6 bases removed from V and 3 bases from J, the gap between germline ends came to 17 bases. The CDR3 loop is CASSNTWSSDYGYTF. DNA of the CDR3: TGTGCCAGCAGCAATACTTGGAGTTCGGACTATGGCTACACCTTC.

The genes are TRBV10-3 and TRBJ1-1; 9 positions match TRBD1. Germline CDR1 ENHRY, CDR2 SYGVKD. The J segment lost 6 bases and the V segment lost 7 bases, leaving 6 bases of the junction unmatched. CDR3 length equals 13 residues. The CDR3 coding sequence is TGTGCCATCACCCCTGGGACAGGGTCTGAAGCTTTCTTT. Protein: CAITPGTGSEAFF.

This clone is a singleton in its sample. DNA of the CDR3: TGCGCCAGCAGTGACAGGGTTGAAGAAAAACTGTTTTTT. It codes for CASSDRVEEKLFF. V usage is TRBV5-1 and J usage is TRBJ1-4, with 7 bases aligning to TRBD1. CDR1 SGHRS and CDR2 YFSETQ come from the germline V gene. V gave up 5 bases and J gave up 8 bases; unmatched junction bases: 6. CDR3 length: 13 amino acids.

The chain recombines TRBV30 with TRBJ2-7, with a weak D call TRBD1 (5 bases). V was pared by 4 bases and J by 2 bases, with 18 bases between. The CDR3 totals 15 residues. Germline V CDR1 and CDR2: GTSNPN, SVGIG (reference sequence). The CDR3 coding sequence is TGTGCCTGGAAGGTAGCAGCAGGGCCTGCCTACGAGCAGTACTTC. Its protein is CAWKVAAGPAYEQYF.

This chain joins TRBV5-1 and TRBJ2-1, with 11 bases lining up with TRBD2. CDR3 length equals 20 residues. Germline CDR1 is SGHRS and CDR2 is YFSETQ. Trimming removed 3 bases from V and 3 bases from J; junction bases left unmatched: 17. The CDR3 bases are TGCGCCAGCAGCTCGGGAGGTGGTCTAGCGGGAGGTTCAGGCTACAATGAGCAGTTCTTC. Translated, it gives CASSSGGGLAGGSGYNEQFF. Looking up the rest from reference TRBV5-1 and TRBJ2-1 gives the full variable domain: KAGVTQTPRYLIKTRGQQVTLSCSPISGHRSVSWYQQTPGQGLQFLFEYFSETQRNKGNFPGRFSGRQFSNSRSEMNVSTLELGDSALYLCASSSGGGLAGGSGYNEQFFGPGTRLTVL.

Only one count was recorded for this clone. The V and J genes are TRBV5-1 and TRBJ2-7; 12 bases match TRBD1. With V trimmed by 0 bases and J by 4 bases, 14 bases remained unmatched. The CDR3 covers 19 residues. Looked up from germline, CDR1 is SGHRS and CDR2 is YFSETQ. The CDR3 reads CASSLASGTGGLSRYEQYF. CDR3 DNA sequence: TGCGCCAGCAGCTTGGCCAGCGGGACAGGGGGCCTGTCTAGGTACGAGCAGTACTTC. Drawing the rest from reference TRBV5-1 and TRBJ2-7, the complete variable domain is KAGVTQTPRYLIKTRGQQVTLSCSPISGHRSVSWYQQTPGQGLQFLFEYFSETQRNKGNFPGRFSGRQFSNSRSEMNVSTLELGDSALYLCASSLASGTGGLSRYEQYFGPGTRLTVT.

This clone was detected only a few times. The rearrangement joins TRBV5-6 to TRBJ1-1; D unresolved. The V gene's germline CDR1 is SGHDT and CDR2 YYEEEE. The CDR3 consists of 15 residues. Between the trimmed V and J ends, which lost 4 bases and 0 bases, there was a span of 13 bases. CDR3 sequence: CASSPLPQMNTEAFF. The CDR3 DNA is TGTGCCAGCAGCCCTCTACCCCAAATGAACACTGAAGCTTTCTTT.

For the CDR3, the DNA is TGTGCCAGCAGCCAGGGCCTACATTCAGCGCAGTTCTTC. Residues: CASSQGLHSAQFF. The genes are TRBV4-2 and TRBJ2-1; D is undetermined. In germline, CDR1 is LGHNA, CDR2 YNFKEQ. CDR3 length: 13 amino acids. Trimming took off 3 bases at V and 12 bases at J, with 15 bases between the two ends.

CDR3 amino acids: CASSKPGTGGYEQYF. CDR3 sequence (DNA): TGTGCCAGCAGTAAGCCCGGGACAGGGGGCTACGAGCAGTACTTC. The V call is TRBV6-5, the J call TRBJ2-7; 11 nucleotides line up with TRBD1. Germline V gene data show CDR1 as MNHEY and CDR2 as SVGAGI. The J segment lost 3 bases and the V segment lost 5 bases, leaving 6 bases of the junction unmatched. The CDR3 extends over 15 amino acids.

This chain joins TRBV2 and TRBJ2-1; TRBD2 matches 7 bases. Per the germline V gene, CDR1 is SNHLY and CDR2 is FYNNEI. The junction had 4 bases not matched to a gene; V was cut back by 4 bases and J by 7 bases. This CDR3 contains 13 residues. The CDR3 region is CASSGGGPNEQFF. The CDR3, as DNA: TGTGCCAGCAGTGGGGGAGGGCCTAATGAGCAGTTCTTC.

This clone was observed a handful of times. This chain uses TRBV5-4 with TRBJ1-4; 9 bases match TRBD1. The CDR3 consists of 14 residues. V lost 0 bases to trimming and J lost 7 bases; unmatched junction nucleotides: 1. Per germline, CDR1 SGHNT and CDR2 YYREEE (reference sequence). CDR3 sequence (DNA): TGTGCCAGCAGCTTGGGGACAGGGGTTGAAAAACTGTTTTTT. Protein sequence: CASSLGTGVEKLFF.

The chain employs TRBV4-1 and TRBJ2-7; D is possibly TRBD1 (5 bases). Germline V gives CDR1 MGHRA, CDR2 YSYEKL. The CDR3 contains 22 residues. V was cut by 1 base and J by 7 bases, with 38 bases left in between. For the CDR3, the DNA is TGCGCCAGCAGCCAAGGGTTGGTGACAGACTTGTTTTTAATTCATCCTACGACGGAGCAGTACTTC. This sequence encodes CASSQGLVTDLFLIHPTTEQYF.

The chain joins TRBV5-7 to TRBJ2-4; 7 bases align to TRBD1. TRBV5-7 is an open reading frame whose function is uncertain. J was trimmed by 2 bases and V by 4 bases; bases with no gene match: 6. The CDR3 consists of 15 residues. Here the CDR3 reads CASSPDRDPKNIQYF. CDR3 nucleotide sequence: TGTGCCAGCAGCCCCGACAGGGACCCCAAAAACATTCAGTACTTC.

The chain joins TRBV6-5 to TRBJ1-2; 8 bases line up with TRBD1. Losses at the gene ends were 4 bases for V and 6 bases for J; bases not matched to a gene: 4. CDR3 length: 13 amino acids. Germline V gives CDR1 MNHEY, CDR2 SVGAGI. The CDR3 protein is CASSSQTGDGYTF. The DNA for the CDR3 is TGTGCCAGCAGTTCCCAGACAGGGGATGGCTACACCTTC.